This passage covers 14 T cell receptor beta chains from one sample sequenced in a study of blood T cell repertoires in COVID-19. The method was immunoSEQ multiplex PCR; TCRdb's version includes in-frame clones alone and lacks a portion of them. The table records 250,000 to 300,000 clones, 87% of them present only once. Sequencing input: peripheral blood. These receptors all come from a woman between 45 and 65 years old who had recovered from COVID-19.

Of note for this clone: Other DNA sequences in the same sample also yield this CDR3. The rearrangement joins TRBV6-5 to TRBJ1-3; 7 bases are shared with TRBD1. Germline CDR1 reads MNHEY; CDR2 reads SVGAGI. CDR3 size: 14 residues. The V and J ends lost 4 bases and 4 bases, in that order; junction bases with no gene match: 4. CDR3 nucleotide sequence: TGTGCCAGCAGTTTGACAGGGTCCGGAAACACCATATATTTT. Translation: CASSLTGSGNTIYF.

The J gene is TRBJ1-1, the V gene TRBV7-2; 8 bases are a match to TRBD1. The ends lost 5 bases at V and 5 bases at J; junction bases unmatched: 10. The CDR3 runs to 15 residues. CDR1 is SGHTA, CDR2 FQGNSA, per germline. The CDR3 loop is CASSPNRGSWTEAFF. The CDR3 DNA reads TGTGCCAGCAGCCCCAACAGGGGGTCATGGACTGAAGCTTTCTTT.

The J gene is TRBJ1-1, the V gene TRBV6-5; 8 bases match TRBD1. This CDR3 comprises 15 residues. With 2 bases clipped from V and 2 bases from J, the junction kept 4 bases outside the gene matches. Per the germline V gene, CDR1 is MNHEY and CDR2 is SVGAGI. The CDR3, as DNA: TGTGCCAGCAGTTACGGGGACAGGCCTAACACTGAAGCTTTCTTT. Residues: CASSYGDRPNTEAFF.

In DNA form, the CDR3 reads TGTGCCAGCAGCTTGGGTGGGACACTAAATGAAAAACTGTTTTTT. Protein product: CASSLGGTLNEKLFF. This chain connects TRBV5-4 to TRBJ1-4; possible D gene TRBD1, 6 bases. The V gene lost 0 bases and the J gene lost 5 bases, with 11 bases spanning the gap. The germline gives CDR1 SGHNT, CDR2 YYREEE (reference sequence). The CDR3 is made up of 15 amino acids.

The chain joins TRBV4-2 to TRBJ2-7; tentative D call: TRBD2 (6 bases). Per the germline V gene, CDR1 is LGHNA and CDR2 is YNFKEQ. Trimming pared 1 base from V and 2 bases from J, leaving 6 bases between. The length of the CDR3 is 13 residues. In DNA, the CDR3 is TGTGCCAGCAGCCAAGGGGGGGCCTACGAGCAGTACTTC. It translates to CASSQGGAYEQYF.

This CDR3 is CASSDLAGQDTQYF. The CDR3 DNA follows: TGTGCCAGCAGTGACTTAGCGGGACAAGATACGCAGTATTTT. This chain connects TRBV6-4 to TRBJ2-3; the match to TRBD2 covers 8 bases. Trimming cost V 1 base and J 5 bases; bases outside gene matches: 2. The germline V gene encodes CDR1 MRHNA and CDR2 SNTAGT. The CDR3 totals 14 residues.

This clone was seen only once. V gene TRBV4-1 combines with J gene TRBJ1-2; D perhaps matches TRBD1 (5 bases). Germline CDR1 MGHRA, CDR2 YSYEKL. Trimming stripped 4 bases from V and 5 bases from J, with 5 bases between. The CDR3 length is 11 residues. This CDR3 is CASSPGYGYTF. CDR3 DNA: TGCGCCAGCAGCCCAGGGTATGGCTACACCTTC.

The chain links TRBV4-1 to TRBJ1-3; weak D call: TRBD1 (6 bases). CDR1 is MGHRA and CDR2 is YSYEKL in the germline V gene. This CDR3 has 15 amino acids. V lost 8 bases and J lost 0, with 14 bases in between. CDR3 amino acids: CASSGRGASGNTIYF. The CDR3 DNA sequence: TGCGCCAGCTCCGGTCGGGGGGCCTCTGGAAACACCATATATTTT.

The chain has TRBV28 and TRBJ2-2, with TRBD2 matching over 10 bases. Germline lookup yields CDR1 MDHEN and CDR2 SYDVKM. The CDR3 has 21 residues. V shed 2 bases, J shed 2 bases, and the junction held 17 bases outside the gene matches. The CDR3 sequence: CASSLAPLWLAGVKNTGELFF. The CDR3 nucleotides read TGTGCCAGCAGTTTAGCCCCCCTCTGGCTAGCGGGGGTTAAAAACACCGGGGAGCTGTTTTTT.

For the CDR3, the DNA is TGTGCCAGCAGCTCTCCGGGACTGCACCGCCCAGAGCAGTTCTTC. Its protein product is CASSSPGLHRPEQFF. V and J are TRBV7-9 and TRBJ2-1, with D perhaps matching TRBD2 (6 bases). Trimming shortened V by 4 bases and J by 10 bases, and 20 bases separated the two germline ends. CDR1 is SEHNR and CDR2 is FQNEAQ in the germline V gene (reference sequence). The CDR3 spans 15 residues.

The rearrangement links TRBV27 to TRBJ2-7; 7 nucleotides line up with TRBD1. Per germline, CDR1 MNHEY and CDR2 SMNVEV (reference sequence). The trim removed 0 bases at V and 7 bases at J, leaving 12 bases unmatched. The CDR3 covers 16 residues. The CDR3 nucleotides are TGTGCCAGCAGTTTATCCCCCCCGGACAGGTCAAAAGAGCAGTACTTC. This codes for CASSLSPPDRSKEQYF.

In this sample, this clone turned up once. DNA of the CDR3: TGTGCCAGCAGACCTGGACAAAACTATGGCTACACCTTC. Amino acid sequence: CASRPGQNYGYTF. V usage is TRBV6-2 or TRBV6-3 and J usage is TRBJ1-2; tentative D call: TRBD1 (5 bases). Per germline, CDR1 MNHEY and CDR2 SVGEGT. The CDR3 has 13 amino acids. V was shortened by 6 bases and J by 2 bases, with 10 bases between the two germline ends.

The chain recombines TRBV7-9 with TRBJ2-3, with TRBD2 identical over 12 bases. The CDR3 runs to 16 residues. V shed 6 bases and J 2 bases; nucleotides not matched to a gene: 6. CDR1 is SEHNR, CDR2 FQNEAQ, per germline (reference sequence). CDR3 amino acids: CASSSGLAGITDTQYF. The CDR3 region has the DNA TGTGCCAGCAGTAGCGGACTAGCGGGGATCACAGATACGCAGTATTTT.

The chain has TRBV27 and TRBJ1-2; possibly TRBD1 for D (5 bases). This CDR3 spans 13 amino acids. The germline CDR1 and CDR2 sequences are MNHEY and SMNVEV (reference sequence). The ends were cut back, 6 bases at V and 3 bases at J, with 11 bases in the middle. CDR3 DNA: TGTGCCAGCAGCCCTACGACAGACTATGGCTACACCTTC. It encodes CASSPTTDYGYTF.